This T cell receptor (beta chain) was sequenced in a study of shared clonotypes between healthy human individuals. This table comes from immunoSEQ multiplex PCR, and its TCRdb copy is limited to in-frame clones, with some not included. The table records some 2.4 million clones, roughly 93% of them present only once. CDR3 size: 11 residues. Germline CDR1 and CDR2: MNHEY and SVGAGI. V lost 4 bases to trimming and J lost 4 bases, with 4 bases between them. Study findings and constraints: Naive subsets tended to show greater estimated richness than memory subsets.

A remark on this clone: Its antigen is unknown. At the DNA level, this CDR3 is encoded by other sequences in the same sample as well.

The J gene is TRBJ2-5, the V gene TRBV6-5; D is unclear. The origin of this receptor is a man between 18 and 35 years old in good health. Some clones in this sample may be carry-over from other donors' samples. Sequencing input: naive CD4+ T cells from PBMCs. The subset was: CD45RA+ positively selected. The CDR3 loop is CASSSLETQYF. In DNA form, the CDR3 reads TGTGCCAGCAGTTCGTTAGAGACCCAGTACTTC.